This TCR beta chain was documented in a study of T cell repertoires in cytomegalovirus infection. Across the whole study: Public TCR beta signatures indicated both CMV infection and matching HLA type.

The ends were cut back, 4 bases at V and 0 bases at J, with 12 bases in the middle. The CDR3 runs 15 residues. Germline V gene lookup returns CDR1 SGHTA and CDR2 FQGNSA. From the reads, TCRdb called clonotypes with MiXCR, one entry per CDR3 protein. The sample includes some 170,000 distinct CDR3 sequences, roughly a sixth seen only once; the top ten take almost 25%. This clonotype was observed a few times. Specimen: CD8+ T cells from PBMCs. This clonotype was sampled from a human donor in good health (CMV status not recorded). Some clones in this sample may be carry-over from other donors' samples. This chain connects TRBV7-2 to TRBJ1-1, with D hard to call. CDR3 sequence (DNA): TGTGCCAGCAGCTCCCCAACCGGCCTGAACACTGAAGCTTTCTTT. It specifies CASSSPTGLNTEAFF. The complete variable domain, with remaining parts taken from reference TRBV7-2 and TRBJ1-1, reads GAGVSQSPSNKVTEKGKDVELRCDPISGHTALYWYRQSLGQGLEFLIYFQGNSAPDKSGLPSDRFSAERTGGSVSTLTIQRTQQEDSAVYLCASSSPTGLNTEAFFGQGTRLTVV.